This T cell receptor (beta chain) appears in the sequencing data of a study of blood T cell repertoires in COVID-19. Clones were read by immunoSEQ multiplex PCR, and TCRdb kept only the in-frame ones, dropping some. The data contain 40,000 to 50,000 clones, around 81% of them singletons. The sequence came from a man aged 35-49 years with active or convalescent COVID-19. Material for sequencing was peripheral blood.

For the CDR3, the DNA is TGTGCCAGCAGCTCTAGGACTAGCCGCCTCTCCTACAATGAGCAGTTCTTC. The encoded protein is CASSSRTSRLSYNEQFF. The rearrangement links TRBV7-2 to TRBJ2-1, with 8 bases aligning to TRBD2. From germline, CDR1 is SGHTA and CDR2 FQGNSA. CDR3 length: 17 residues. J lost 0 bases, V lost 4 bases, and 8 bases had no gene match.